These T cell receptor beta chains were read from a single sample in a study of blood T cell repertoires in COVID-19. Profiled with immunoSEQ multiplex PCR; TCRdb holds only in-frame clones, not every one. The sample lists approximately 60,000 clones, 70% to 85% occurring once. Sequencing was performed on peripheral blood. The receptor source for this set is a man aged 70 or older with active COVID-19. Each CDR3 is given with its conserved first and last residue. A D gene is named only where the DNA matches it firmly. Not every row has a clone size; where given, it reads once, few, many or a size class.

clone_size j_call cdr3_length d_call v_call cdr3_aa cdr3_nt
NA TRBJ2-1 16 TRBD2 TRBV27 CASSPVAGGPYNEQFF TGTGCCAGCAGTCCGGTGGCGGGAGGGCCCTACAATGAGCAGTTCTTC
NA TRBJ2-5 16 TRBD1 TRBV4-1 CASRPNRGQRGETQYF TGCGCCAGCAGACCTAACAGGGGACAAAGGGGAGAGACCCAGTACTTC
NA TRBJ2-1 15 TRBD2 TRBV3-1/TRBV3-2 CASSLPGLGNDEQFF TGTGCCAGCAGCCTACCGGGACTAGGAAACGATGAGCAGTTCTTC
NA TRBJ1-3 17 NA TRBV4-1 CASSQDGLQSSGNTIYF TGCGCCAGCAGCCAAGATGGACTCCAGTCCTCTGGAAACACCATATATTTT
NA TRBJ2-3 17 TRBD1 TRBV7-6 CASSFELTGEDTDTQYF TGTGCCAGCAGCTTCGAATTGACAGGGGAGGACACAGATACGCAGTATTTT
NA TRBJ1-3 12 NA TRBV9 CASAGRRNTIYF TGTGCCAGCGCGGGGAGGAGAAACACCATATATTTT
medium-sized TRBJ1-5 14 NA TRBV15 CATSSRVTGQPQHF TGTGCCACCAGCTCCCGGGTGACAGGTCAGCCCCAGCATTTT
NA TRBJ2-1 13 TRBD2 TRBV9 CASSVAGGNEQFF TGTGCCAGCAGCGTAGCGGGAGGGAATGAGCAGTTCTTC
NA TRBJ2-7 15 NA TRBV5-5 CASSLSSQGTYEQYF TGTGCCAGCAGCTTGTCCTCCCAGGGTACCTACGAGCAGTACTTC
NA TRBJ2-7 11 NA TRBV5-6 CASSLTGEQYF TGTGCCAGCAGCTTGACGGGGGAGCAGTACTTC
NA TRBJ1-6 14 TRBD1 TRBV5-4 CASSLQGVRSPLHF TGTGCCAGCAGCTTGCAGGGGGTAAGGTCACCCCTCCACTTT
NA TRBJ1-1 15 TRBD1 TRBV9 CASSVDPGGKTEAFF TGTGCCAGCAGCGTAGATCCAGGGGGTAAAACTGAAGCTTTCTTT
NA TRBJ2-5 15 NA TRBV5-5 CASSSAPTGGETQYF TGTGCCAGCAGCTCCGCCCCGACAGGCGGAGAGACCCAGTACTTC
once TRBJ1-6 15 NA TRBV7-2 CASSLLRRDNSPLHF TGTGCCAGCAGCTTATTACGCAGGGATAATTCACCCCTCCACTTT
NA TRBJ2-7 13 TRBD2 TRBV10-3 CAISDGLVGEQYF TGTGCCATCAGTGATGGACTAGTCGGCGAGCAGTACTTC
NA TRBJ1-2 14 TRBD1 TRBV2 CASRGTGGYYGYTF TGTGCCAGCAGGGGGACAGGGGGTTACTATGGCTACACCTTC
NA TRBJ1-2 16 NA TRBV7-2 CASSLVSGGANYGYTF TGTGCCAGCAGCTTAGTCAGCGGAGGAGCAAACTATGGCTACACCTTC
NA TRBJ2-3 16 NA TRBV6-6 CASSYPAGDSTDTQYF TGTGCCAGCAGTTACCCGGCAGGCGATAGCACAGATACGCAGTATTTT
NA TRBJ2-5 14 NA TRBV5-6 CASSLEQGQETQYF TGTGCCAGCAGCTTGGAACAGGGCCAAGAGACCCAGTACTTC
NA TRBJ2-1 15 TRBD2 TRBV5-1 CASSNSGTILGEQFF TGCGCCAGCAGCAATTCCGGGACTATTCTTGGTGAGCAGTTCTTC
NA TRBJ2-3 14 NA TRBV5-4 CASNPGLGTDTQYF TGTGCCAGCAACCCCGGACTGGGCACAGATACGCAGTATTTT
once TRBJ1-5 15 TRBD1 TRBV19 CASSPWDRGNQPQHF TGTGCCAGTAGTCCCTGGGACAGGGGCAATCAGCCCCAGCATTTT
NA TRBJ1-2 16 NA TRBV27 CASSLSSSGGTGGYTF TGTGCCAGCAGTTTATCATCTTCGGGAGGGACTGGAGGCTACACCTTC
NA TRBJ1-6 15 NA TRBV6-6 CASREDLGGNSPLHF TGTGCCAGCAGGGAGGACTTGGGTGGAAATTCACCCCTCCACTTT
NA TRBJ2-3 17 TRBD2 TRBV7-3 CASSNSGRASGTDTQYF TGTGCCAGCAGCAATAGCGGGAGGGCCTCAGGCACAGATACGCAGTATTTT
NA TRBJ2-3 15 NA TRBV15 CATRGLQGSTDTQYF TGTGCCACCAGAGGTCTACAGGGAAGCACAGATACGCAGTATTTT
NA TRBJ2-3 17 NA TRBV5-6 CASSLSFGGTSTDTQYF TGTGCCAGCAGCCTCTCCTTCGGCGGAACTAGCACAGATACGCAGTATTTT
NA TRBJ2-1 17 TRBD1 TRBV19 CASSTGQGGSSYNEQFF TGTGCCAGTAGTACCGGACAGGGGGGAAGCTCCTACAATGAGCAGTTCTTC
few TRBJ1-6 14 NA TRBV5-1 CASSSGEVGSPLHF TGCGCCAGCAGCTCCGGGGAGGTAGGGTCACCCCTCCACTTT
NA TRBJ1-5 15 TRBD1 TRBV5-1 CASSPQGAINQPQHF TGCGCCAGCAGCCCACAGGGGGCAATCAATCAGCCCCAGCATTTT
NA TRBJ1-1 15 NA TRBV9 CASSVDWGPGTEAFF TGTGCCAGCAGCGTAGATTGGGGGCCGGGGACTGAAGCTTTCTTT
NA TRBJ1-5 15 NA TRBV18 CASSPSGGGNQPQHF TGTGCCAGCTCACCATCTGGGGGGGGCAATCAGCCCCAGCATTTT
NA TRBJ1-2 14 NA TRBV6-5 CASRTPDGSYGYTF TGTGCCAGCAGGACCCCGGACGGGAGCTATGGCTACACCTTC